The 23 T cell receptor beta chains given below trace back to one sample, sequenced in a study of T cell responses to AZD1222 COVID-19 vaccine. Assay used: immunoSEQ multiplex PCR; TCRdb lists only in-frame clones, some missing. The data contain tens of thousands of clones, about nine tenths of them singletons. This material consisted of peripheral blood, taken on day 0 of AZD1222 vaccination. These receptors were taken from an adult in good health.

The CDR3 sequence: CASSLSQGGTEAFF. The DNA of the CDR3 is TGTGCCAGCAGCCTCTCACAGGGGGGCACTGAAGCTTTCTTT. This sequence joins TRBV3-1 (or the pseudogene TRBV3-2) and TRBJ1-1; TRBD1 agrees at 8 bases. Germline loops: CDR1 LGHDT, CDR2 YNNKEL (reference sequence). V trimming: 4 bases; J trimming: 4 bases; junction bases outside the gene matches: 5. CDR3 length: 14 residues.

This clone appeared once. The V and J genes are TRBV15 and TRBJ2-4, with 10 bases aligning to TRBD1. In germline, CDR1 is LNHNV, CDR2 YYDKDF (reference sequence). V was clipped by 4 bases and J by 8 bases; unmatched bases: 2. The CDR3 is 13 residues long. The CDR3 reads CATSKDRGDIQYF. As DNA, the CDR3 is TGTGCCACCAGCAAGGACAGGGGGGACATTCAGTACTTC.

The chain's CDR3 is CASSLQGFGTEAFF. CDR3 nucleotide sequence: TGTGCCAGCAGCTTACAAGGGTTTGGAACTGAAGCTTTCTTT. The chain uses TRBV7-9 and TRBJ1-1; D is uncertain. The CDR3 consists of 14 residues. V shed 2 bases and J shed 5 bases, with 12 bases lying between them. Looked up from germline, CDR1 is SEHNR and CDR2 is FQNEAQ (reference sequence).

J is TRBJ2-2 and V is TRBV5-1; 12 bases match TRBD2. V trimming: 5 bases; J trimming: 3 bases; junction bases outside the gene matches: 2. The CDR3 loop spans 15 amino acids. CDR1 is SGHRS, CDR2 YFSETQ, per germline. The CDR3 DNA reads TGCGCCAGCAGAAGACTAGCGGGGGACACCGGGGAGCTGTTTTTT. Residues: CASRRLAGDTGELFF.

The V call is TRBV18, the J call TRBJ1-1, with D hard to call. CDR3 length: 14 residues. The germline V and J ends were trimmed by 1 base and 0 bases, with 6 bases remaining between them. From germline, CDR1 is KGHSH and CDR2 LQKENI. CDR3 sequence (DNA): TGTGCCAGCTCACCACACCCTATGAACACTGAAGCTTTCTTT. This codes for CASSPHPMNTEAFF.

The J gene is TRBJ2-2, the V gene TRBV7-3; D perhaps matches TRBD1 (5 bases). The V end was cut by 5 bases, the J end by 1 base, with 11 bases between. CDR3 length equals 15 residues. Germline V gives CDR1 SGHTA, CDR2 FQGTGA. The CDR3 DNA reads as TGTGCCAGCAGCGCCAGGGAAGAGAACACCGGGGAGCTGTTTTTT. It encodes CASSAREENTGELFF.

The CDR3 loop is CAWSWQGNTIYF. The CDR3 DNA reads TGTGCCTGGAGTTGGCAAGGAAACACCATATATTTT. This sequence joins TRBV30 and TRBJ1-3; D unresolved. The length of the CDR3 is 12 residues. From germline, CDR1 is GTSNPN and CDR2 SVGIG (reference sequence). V lost 2 bases and J lost 4, with 6 bases in between. Looking up the rest from reference TRBV30 and TRBJ1-3 gives the full variable domain: SQTIHQWPATLVQPVGSPLSLECTVEGTSNPNLYWYRQAAGRGLQLLFYSVGIGQISSEVPQNLSASRPQDRQFILSSKKLLLSDSGFYLCAWSWQGNTIYFGEGSWLTVV.

CDR3 DNA sequence: TGTGCCAGCAGCCCCCGGGAGAACCTCGGGGAGCTGTTTTTT. Translating it yields CASSPRENLGELFF. The gene calls are TRBV7-3 and TRBJ2-2; D is possibly TRBD2 (6 bases). Germline-derived CDR1 and CDR2 are SGHTA and FQGTGA. The CDR3 has 14 amino acids. V was cut by 5 bases and J by 7 bases, with 14 bases left in between.

V gene TRBV5-6 combines with J gene TRBJ1-1, with a possible D match to TRBD1 (6 bases). Germline assignment: CDR1 SGHDT and CDR2 YYEEEE. The length of the CDR3 is 16 residues. V shed 3 bases and J shed 3 bases, with 18 bases lying between them. The CDR3 DNA sequence: TGTGCCAGCAGCTCTCACCCCGGGACATATGACACTGAAGCTTTCTTT. Protein: CASSSHPGTYDTEAFF.

This chain joins TRBV3-1 (or the pseudogene TRBV3-2) and TRBJ1-1, with no clear D. Trimming took off 4 bases at V and 5 bases at J, with 11 bases between the two ends. Germline V CDR1 and CDR2: LGHDT, YNNKEL (reference sequence). The CDR3 is 13 amino acids. The DNA of the CDR3 is TGTGCCAGCAGCCCGAGGGCCCCGACTGAAGCTTTCTTT. Its translation is CASSPRAPTEAFF.

The rearrangement joins TRBV5-1 to TRBJ1-3, with D tentatively TRBD1 (6 bases). Trimming removed 4 bases from V and 2 bases from J, with 16 bases in between. Germline V gene sequence: CDR1 SGHRS, CDR2 YFSETQ. This CDR3 contains 16 residues. The chain's CDR3 is CASSPTGSRTGNTIYF. CDR3 DNA sequence: TGCGCCAGCAGCCCCACAGGGTCGAGAACTGGAAACACCATATATTTT.

This clone has just one count. The rearrangement links TRBV7-9 to TRBJ1-2, with 9 nucleotides matching TRBD1. CDR1 is SEHNR, CDR2 FQNEAQ, per germline (reference sequence). J was trimmed by 4 bases and V by 3 bases; bases with no gene match: 6. There are 15 residues in the CDR3. The CDR3 coding sequence is TGTGCCAGCAGCTTTCCCCTGACAGGGGGCTATGGCTACACCTTC. Translated, it gives CASSFPLTGGYGYTF.

CDR3 nucleotides: TGTGCCAGCTCACCACCCGAGGGATGGAATGAGCAGTTCTTC. Its protein product is CASSPPEGWNEQFF. The chain joins TRBV18 to TRBJ2-1; TRBD2 is a possible D gene (5 bases). The ends were cut back, 0 bases at V and 7 bases at J, with 10 bases in the middle. Germline V lookup: CDR1 KGHSH, CDR2 LQKENI. This CDR3 contains 14 residues.

The chain uses TRBV12-3 or TRBV12-4 and TRBJ1-1; weak D call: TRBD1 (5 bases). The CDR3 is 13 residues long. Trimming removed 6 bases from V and 4 bases from J, with 12 bases in between. This chain's CDR3 is CASRPGRSTEAFF. The CDR3 nucleotides read TGTGCCAGCAGGCCGGGACGTAGCACTGAAGCTTTCTTT.

The chain is built from TRBV4-1 and TRBJ1-4; D is unclear. CDR1 MGHRA and CDR2 YSYEKL come from the germline V gene. The CDR3 spans 16 residues. V lost 6 bases and J lost 2, with 16 bases in between. The chain's CDR3 is CASSWVPAGTNEKLFF. The CDR3 DNA reads TGCGCCAGCAGTTGGGTCCCGGCGGGGACTAATGAAAAACTGTTTTTT.

A note on this clone: One end of the junction does not line up with germline, which may come from a read error. This chain links TRBV13 with TRBJ1-1; D is uncertain. CDR3 length: 14 residues. In germline, CDR1 is PRHDT, CDR2 FYEKMQ (reference sequence). DNA for the CDR3: TGTGCCAGCACCTTAGAAACGGAGAACACTGAAGCTTTCTTT. It specifies CASTLETENTEAFF.

The chain has TRBV30 and TRBJ1-5; the D gene is possibly TRBD1 (6 bases). This CDR3 comprises 12 residues. Trimming stripped 1 base from V and 5 bases from J, with 6 bases between. Germline V lookup: CDR1 GTSNPN, CDR2 SVGIG (reference sequence). The CDR3 loop is CAWSAGDQPQHF. CDR3 sequence (DNA): TGTGCCTGGAGTGCAGGGGATCAGCCCCAGCATTTT.

The V call is TRBV19, the J call TRBJ2-1; 11 bases agree with TRBD2. Unmatched junction bases numbered 0, after V lost 10 bases and J lost 4 bases. The CDR3 covers 12 residues. CDR1 LNHDA and CDR2 SQIVND come from the germline V gene (reference sequence). The CDR3 DNA reads as TGTGCCACTAGCGGGGGGTACAATGAGCAGTTCTTC. This gives the protein CATSGGYNEQFF.

The chain combines TRBV19 with TRBJ1-5; D gene ambiguous. The CDR3 covers 12 residues. V was cut by 10 bases and J by 7 bases, with 14 bases left in between. The V gene's germline CDR1 is LNHDA and CDR2 SQIVND (reference sequence). The DNA of the CDR3 is TGTGCCACCGCGATGGGGTGGCAGCCCCAGCATTTT. This encodes CATAMGWQPQHF.

V usage is TRBV29-1 and J usage is TRBJ1-2, with 9 bases matching TRBD1. J was trimmed by 6 bases and V by 7 bases; bases with no gene match: 9. The CDR3 consists of 13 residues. The V gene's germline CDR1 is SQVTM and CDR2 ANQGSEA. As DNA, the CDR3 is TGCAGCGGCGCCGGGACAGGGCTCGATGGCTACACCTTC. Protein: CSGAGTGLDGYTF.

This chain uses TRBV7-9 with TRBJ2-3; the match to TRBD2 covers 7 bases. This CDR3 has 17 amino acids. V was clipped by 4 bases and J by 4 bases; unmatched bases: 14. Germline lookup yields CDR1 SEHNR and CDR2 FQNEAQ (reference sequence). CDR3 in DNA: TGTGCCAGCAGCTCCGCTACAGTTGGGCGGGGGTCAGATACGCAGTATTTT. The encoded protein is CASSSATVGRGSDTQYF.

CDR3 region: CASSVGVGATNEKLFF. The CDR3 DNA sequence: TGTGCCAGCAGCGTAGGAGTAGGGGCAACTAATGAAAAACTGTTTTTT. The chain couples TRBV9 to TRBJ1-4, with a tentative D call TRBD1 (5 bases). The CDR3 has 16 amino acids. The germline V gene has CDR1 SGDLS and CDR2 YYNGEE. V lost 0 bases and J 0 bases, leaving 9 bases between the germline ends.

This clone was seen once. This sequence joins TRBV4-2 and TRBJ2-7; D is possibly TRBD1 (6 bases). Looked up from germline, CDR1 is LGHNA and CDR2 is YNFKEQ. The CDR3 extends over 16 amino acids. V was trimmed by 0 bases and J by 1 base, leaving 13 bases between them. Here the CDR3 reads CASSQEVAGESYEQYF. CDR3 DNA: TGTGCCAGCAGCCAAGAAGTCGCAGGGGAGTCCTACGAGCAGTACTTC.